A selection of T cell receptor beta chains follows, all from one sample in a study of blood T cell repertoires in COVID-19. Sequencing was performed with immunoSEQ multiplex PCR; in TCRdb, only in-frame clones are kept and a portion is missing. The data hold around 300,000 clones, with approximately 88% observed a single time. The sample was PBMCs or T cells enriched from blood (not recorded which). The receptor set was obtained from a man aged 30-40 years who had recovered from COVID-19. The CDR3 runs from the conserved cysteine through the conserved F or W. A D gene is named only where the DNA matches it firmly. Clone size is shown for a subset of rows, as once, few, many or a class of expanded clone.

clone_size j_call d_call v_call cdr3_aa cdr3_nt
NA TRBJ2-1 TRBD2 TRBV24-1 CATSDFLSGGTYNEQFF TGTGCCACCAGTGATTTTCTCAGCGGGGGTACCTACAATGAGCAGTTCTTC
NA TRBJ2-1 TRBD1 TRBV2 CASGGQGSYNEQFF TGTGCCAGCGGGGGACAGGGCTCCTACAATGAGCAGTTCTTC
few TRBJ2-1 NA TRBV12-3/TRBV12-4 CASRDSYNEQFF TGTGCCAGCAGGGACAGCTACAATGAGCAGTTCTTC
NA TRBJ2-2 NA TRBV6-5 CASTHRANTGELFF TGTGCCAGCACACACAGGGCCAACACCGGGGAGCTGTTTTTT
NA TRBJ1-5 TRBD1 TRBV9 CASKNVGQGREMDNQPQHF TGTGCCAGCAAGAATGTTGGACAGGGAAGGGAGATGGACAATCAGCCCCAGCATTTT
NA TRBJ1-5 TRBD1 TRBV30 CAWSVGGRKVLHF TGTGCCTGGAGTGTAGGGGGCAGGAAGGTGCTGCATTTT
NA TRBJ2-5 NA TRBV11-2 CASSGAGQGEETQYF TGTGCCAGCAGCGGGGCAGGGCAAGGGGAAGAGACCCAGTACTTC
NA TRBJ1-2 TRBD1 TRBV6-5 CASRTRDRGLNF TGTGCCAGCAGGACCCGGGACAGGGGGCTCAACTTC
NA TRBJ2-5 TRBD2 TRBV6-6 CASRIGTTREETQYF TGTGCCAGCAGGATCGGGACTACAAGGGAAGAGACCCAGTACTTC
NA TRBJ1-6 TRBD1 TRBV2 CASTEGQEPNSPLHF TGTGCCAGCACCGAGGGACAGGAGCCTAATTCACCCCTCCACTTT
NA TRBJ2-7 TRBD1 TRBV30 CAWGTGSPYEQYF TGTGCCTGGGGGACAGGGAGTCCCTACGAGCAGTACTTC
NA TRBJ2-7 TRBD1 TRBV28 CASSFYGQAYEQYF TGTGCCAGCAGTTTTTACGGACAGGCCTACGAGCAGTACTTC
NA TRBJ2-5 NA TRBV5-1 CASSLDGWETQYF TGCGCCAGCAGCTTGGACGGGTGGGAGACCCAGTACTTC
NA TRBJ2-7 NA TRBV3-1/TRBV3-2 CASSQVPTTYEQYF TGTGCCAGCAGCCAAGTCCCAACTACCTACGAGCAGTACTTC
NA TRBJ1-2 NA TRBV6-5 CASSPGGGNYGYTF TGTGCCAGCAGTCCCGGGGGGGGAAACTATGGCTACACCTTC
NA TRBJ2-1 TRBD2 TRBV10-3 CAIRLAGGLNEQFF TGTGCCATCAGGCTAGCGGGGGGGCTGAATGAGCAGTTCTTC
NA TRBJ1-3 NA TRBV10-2 CASNIGQGNTIYF TGCGCCAGCAACATCGGACAGGGAAACACCATATATTTT
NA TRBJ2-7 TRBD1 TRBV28 CASSLAWDSPYGQYF TGTGCCAGCAGTTTGGCCTGGGACAGCCCCTACGGGCAGTACTTC
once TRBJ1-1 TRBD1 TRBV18 CASSLGTAEAFF TGTGCCAGCTCCCTTGGGACAGCTGAAGCTTTCTTT
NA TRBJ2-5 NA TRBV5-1 CASSLNGIQETQYF TGCGCCAGCAGCTTGAACGGTATCCAAGAGACCCAGTACTTC
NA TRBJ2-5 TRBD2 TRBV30 CAWVDRRRGVETQYF TGTGCCTGGGTGGACCGACGGCGGGGGGTTGAGACCCAGTACTTC
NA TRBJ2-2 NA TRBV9 CASRGWRDTGELFF TGTGCCAGCAGGGGCTGGAGGGACACCGGGGAGCTGTTTTTT
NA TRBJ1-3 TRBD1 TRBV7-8 CASSLGTVSGNTIYF TGTGCCAGCAGCCTCGGGACAGTCTCTGGAAACACCATATATTTT
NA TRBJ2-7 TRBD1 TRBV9 CASSVDPGQGFYEQYF TGTGCCAGCAGCGTAGATCCGGGACAGGGGTTCTACGAGCAGTACTTC
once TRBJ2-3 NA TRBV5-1 CASTSGRILDTQYF TGCGCCAGCACTTCGGGGAGGATTCTAGATACGCAGTATTTT
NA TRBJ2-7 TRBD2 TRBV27 CASSLTTSGEGEQYF TGTGCCAGCAGTTTAACGACTAGCGGGGAAGGGGAGCAGTACTTC
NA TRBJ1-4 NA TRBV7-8 CASTIVGTLREKLFF TGTGCCAGCACCATAGTGGGGACTCTACGAGAAAAACTGTTTTTT
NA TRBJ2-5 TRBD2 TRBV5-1 CASSFGLAGGETQYF TGCGCCAGCAGCTTTGGACTAGCGGGGGGAGAGACCCAGTACTTC
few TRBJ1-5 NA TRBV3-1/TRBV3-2 CASSQGARNQPQHF TGTGCCAGCAGCCAGGGGGCTCGGAATCAGCCCCAGCATTTT
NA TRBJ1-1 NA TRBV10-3 CAISGPGNTEAFF TGTGCCATCAGTGGGCCGGGGAACACTGAAGCTTTCTTT
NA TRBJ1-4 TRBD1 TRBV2 CASRPDRGDEKLFF TGTGCCAGCAGGCCAGACAGGGGCGATGAAAAACTGTTTTTT
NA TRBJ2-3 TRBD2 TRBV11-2 CASSPRTSGGTDTQYF TGTGCCAGCAGCCCCCGAACTAGCGGGGGAACAGATACGCAGTATTTT
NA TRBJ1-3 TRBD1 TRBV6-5 CASRVETGWDTIYF TGTGCCAGCAGGGTTGAGACAGGGTGGGACACCATATATTTT
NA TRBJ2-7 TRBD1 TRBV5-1 CASRAGQGITYEQYF TGCGCCAGCAGGGCGGGACAGGGGATCACCTACGAGCAGTACTTC
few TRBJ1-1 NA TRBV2 CASSEADMNTEAFF TGTGCCAGCAGTGAGGCAGACATGAACACTGAAGCTTTCTTT
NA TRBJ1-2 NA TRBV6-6 CASSYEARGYTF TGTGCCAGCAGTTACGAGGCGCGGGGCTACACCTTC
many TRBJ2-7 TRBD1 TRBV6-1 CASSEGTGGSYEQYF TGTGCCAGCAGTGAAGGGACAGGGGGCTCCTACGAGCAGTACTTC
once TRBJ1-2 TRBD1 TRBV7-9 CASSPSGGRGYTF TGTGCCAGCAGCCCTTCAGGGGGTCGAGGCTACACCTTC
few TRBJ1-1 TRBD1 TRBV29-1 CSVEGLTGRNTEAFF TGCAGCGTTGAAGGGCTGACAGGGCGGAACACTGAAGCTTTCTTT
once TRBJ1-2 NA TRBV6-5 CASSYLWEGYGYTF TGTGCCAGCAGTTACTTGTGGGAGGGCTATGGCTACACCTTC
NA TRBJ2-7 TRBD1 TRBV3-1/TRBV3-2 CASSQEYRGIYEQYF TGTGCCAGCAGCCAAGAGTACAGGGGGATCTACGAGCAGTACTTC
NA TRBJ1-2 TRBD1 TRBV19 CASSTDRGNGYTF TGTGCCAGTAGTACCGACAGGGGAAATGGCTACACCTTC
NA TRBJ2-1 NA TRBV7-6 CASSLRGSYNEQFF TGTGCCAGCAGCTTAAGGGGGTCCTACAATGAGCAGTTCTTC
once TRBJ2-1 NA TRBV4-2 CASSQERRAEQFF TGTGCCAGCAGCCAAGAACGGAGGGCTGAGCAGTTCTTC
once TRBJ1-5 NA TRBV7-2 CASSPQGPRTNQPQHF TGTGCCAGCAGCCCTCAGGGGCCTCGAACGAATCAGCCCCAGCATTTT
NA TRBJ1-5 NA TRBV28 CASSQQGQPQHF TGTGCCAGCAGTCAACAGGGTCAGCCCCAGCATTTT
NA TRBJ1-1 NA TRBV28 CASSETSNTEAFF TGTGCCAGCAGCGAGACATCTAACACTGAAGCTTTCTTT
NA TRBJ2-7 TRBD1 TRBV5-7 CASSRSDRVHEQYF TGTGCCAGCAGCCGATCCGACAGGGTCCACGAGCAGTACTTC
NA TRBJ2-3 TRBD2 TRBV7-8 CASSFPPAGGSTDTQYF TGTGCCAGCAGCTTCCCCCCGGCGGGGGGGAGCACAGATACGCAGTATTTT
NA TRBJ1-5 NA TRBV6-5 CASRIHSNQPQHF TGTGCCAGCAGGATACATAGCAATCAGCCCCAGCATTTT
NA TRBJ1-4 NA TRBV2 CASSVGDYNEKLFF TGTGCCAGCAGCGTGGGAGACTATAATGAAAAACTGTTTTTT
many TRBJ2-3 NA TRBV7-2 CASSFPLALTSADTQYF TGTGCCAGCAGCTTTCCCCTTGCCCTTACAAGCGCAGATACGCAGTATTTT
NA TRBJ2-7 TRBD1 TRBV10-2 CASIRTGTDEQYF TGCGCCAGCATTCGGACAGGGACGGACGAGCAGTACTTC
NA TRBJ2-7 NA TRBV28 CASSLTESYEQYF TGTGCCAGCAGTTTGACAGAGAGCTACGAGCAGTACTTC
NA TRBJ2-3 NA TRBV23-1 CASSRRGQRITDTQYF TGCGCCAGCAGTCGTCGGGGACAACGAATCACAGATACGCAGTATTTT
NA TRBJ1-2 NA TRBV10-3 CAITPGAGLYGYTF TGTGCCATCACCCCGGGAGCAGGGCTCTATGGCTACACCTTC
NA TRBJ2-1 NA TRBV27 CASSFWRSSYNEQFF TGTGCCAGCAGTTTCTGGCGGAGCTCCTACAATGAGCAGTTCTTC
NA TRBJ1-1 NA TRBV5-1 CASSLGGQYTEAFF TGCGCCAGCAGCTTGGGGGGGCAATACACTGAAGCTTTCTTT
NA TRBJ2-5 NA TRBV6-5 CASIPAGETQYF TGTGCCAGCATCCCCGCCGGGGAGACCCAGTACTTC